What follows describes a single TCR beta chain. Its antigen is not identified. This specimen belongs to a study of beta chain features in type 1 diabetes. About the research overall: Across all samples, fewer than 140 million sorted cells were examined. Whole-study results and caveats: All four CD4+ subsets of Type 1 diabetes patients contained TCRB CDR3s that were moderately but significantly shorter. TCRB repertoires of naive, central memory and Treg cells appeared more similar among patients than among healthy donors. PCR, the amplification step, might favor shorter templates, equally in patients and controls.

The sequenced template was cDNA made from the entire isolated RNA. The data were produced by immunoSEQ multiplex PCR, yet TCRdb's version contains in-frame clones alone and is incomplete. The sample lists roughly 700,000 clones; over 10% were seen once. This CDR3 contains 12 residues. CDR1 SGHAT and CDR2 FQNNGV come from the germline V gene. Trimming took 1 base from V and 5 from J, leaving 5 bases between them. A sort by CD45RO/CCR7/CD25/CD127/CD95/CD27 yielded CD4+ naive, central memory, regulatory and stem cell-like memory cells. The gene calls are TRBV11-2 and TRBJ1-2; possible D gene TRBD1, 5 bases. The sample consisted of naive CD4+ T cells from blood. The sequence was obtained from a man aged 18 to 30 with type 1 diabetes. The CDR3 region is CASSLAGYGYTF. Here the CDR3 DNA reads TGTGCCAGCAGCTTAGCAGGGTATGGCTACACCTTC.